These T cell receptor beta chains were read from a single sample in a study of cytomegalovirus exposure and HLA in healthy donors. Only in-frame clones appear in the TCRdb table, and some are missing; sequencing was by immunoSEQ multiplex PCR. Among 110,000 to 150,000 clones listed, around 73% were seen once. The sequenced material came from PBMCs. Receptor source: a female donor in good health and CMV-seronegative. Each CDR3 is given with its conserved first and last residue. A D gene is named only where the DNA matches it firmly. Size is stated for part of the rows, as once, few or many counts, or as a class when the clone is expanded.

>TRBD2|TRBV13|TRBJ2-3|NA
CASSHSGGTDTQYF
TGTGCCAGCAGTCATAGCGGGGGAACAGATACGCAGTATTTT
>NA|TRBV5-1|TRBJ2-1|NA
CASSLVRARYNEQFF
TGCGCCAGCAGCTTGGTCAGGGCAAGGTACAATGAGCAGTTCTTC
>NA|TRBV27|TRBJ1-5|NA
CASTPIGTRGNQPQHF
TGTGCCAGCACTCCGATAGGAACGAGGGGCAATCAGCCCCAGCATTTT
>NA|TRBV19|TRBJ1-3|NA
CASSIGQSGNTIYF
TGTGCCAGTAGTATTGGACAGTCTGGAAACACCATATATTTT
>NA|TRBV11-2|TRBJ1-3|NA
CASSLDFTGGDTIYF
TGTGCCAGCAGCTTAGATTTCACCGGCGGGGACACCATATATTTT
>NA|TRBV5-4|TRBJ2-5|NA
CASSLATGRETQYF
TGTGCCAGCAGCTTGGCCACGGGGAGGGAGACCCAGTACTTC
>NA|TRBV4-2|TRBJ2-3|NA
CASSQDIITDTQYF
TGTGCCAGCAGCCAAGATATAATCACAGATACGCAGTATTTT
>NA|TRBV11-1|TRBJ1-4|NA
CASSFGQYEKLFF
TGTGCCAGCAGCTTTGGACAGTATGAAAAACTGTTTTTT
>TRBD1|TRBV16|TRBJ1-4|NA
CASSQRDRANEKLFF
TGTGCCAGCAGCCAGCGGGACAGGGCTAATGAAAAACTGTTTTTT
>NA|TRBV4-1|TRBJ1-1|NA
CASSQDQGWVAFF
TGCGCCAGCAGCCAAGACCAGGGGTGGGTCGCTTTCTTT
>TRBD1|TRBV4-2|TRBJ1-1|NA
CASSQGDRGYDTEAFF
TGTGCCAGCAGCCAAGGGGACAGGGGGTATGACACTGAAGCTTTCTTT
>NA|TRBV6-1|TRBJ1-4|few
CASSEAPRGTIGEKLFF
TGTGCCAGCAGTGAAGCGCCGCGTGGTACAATCGGGGAAAAACTGTTTTTT
>TRBD2|TRBV30|TRBJ2-3|NA
CAWSVRRTSGFPDTQYF
TGTGCCTGGAGTGTTCGTAGGACTAGCGGGTTTCCAGATACGCAGTATTTT
>NA|TRBV29-1|TRBJ1-1|NA
CSVVGGSNTEAFF
TGCAGCGTTGTAGGAGGGTCGAACACTGAAGCTTTCTTT
>TRBD2|TRBV5-1|TRBJ2-1|once
CASSFRGAGGHNEQFF
TGCGCCAGCAGCTTTCGAGGGGCGGGAGGCCACAATGAGCAGTTCTTC
>TRBD1|TRBV2|TRBJ2-7|NA
CARSSGQTREQYF
TGTGCCAGATCTTCGGGACAGACTCGCGAGCAGTACTTC
>TRBD1|TRBV5-1|TRBJ2-5|NA
CASSLDTGEWTQYF
TGCGCCAGCAGCTTGGATACAGGGGAATGGACCCAGTACTTC
>NA|TRBV5-1|TRBJ1-1|few
CASSLDMNTEAFF
TGCGCCAGCAGCCTGGACATGAACACTGAAGCTTTCTTT